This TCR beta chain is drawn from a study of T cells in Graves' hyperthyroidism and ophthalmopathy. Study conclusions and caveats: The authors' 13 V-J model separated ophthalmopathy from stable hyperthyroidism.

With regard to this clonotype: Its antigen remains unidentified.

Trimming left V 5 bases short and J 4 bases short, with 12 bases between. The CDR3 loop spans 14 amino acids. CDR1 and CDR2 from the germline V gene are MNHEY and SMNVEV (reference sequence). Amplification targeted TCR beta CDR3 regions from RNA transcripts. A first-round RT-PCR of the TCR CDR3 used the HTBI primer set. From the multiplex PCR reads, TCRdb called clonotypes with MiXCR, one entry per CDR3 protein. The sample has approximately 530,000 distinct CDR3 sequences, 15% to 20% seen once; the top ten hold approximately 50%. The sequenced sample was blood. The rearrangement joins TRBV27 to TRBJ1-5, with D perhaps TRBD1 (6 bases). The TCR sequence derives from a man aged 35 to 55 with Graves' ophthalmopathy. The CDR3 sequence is CASSQGQWNQPQHF. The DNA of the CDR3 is TGTGCCAGCAGTCAAGGACAGTGGAATCAGCCCCAGCATTTT.